Listed below are T cell receptor beta chains from one sample, sequenced in a study of cytomegalovirus exposure and HLA in healthy donors. The data were produced by immunoSEQ multiplex PCR, yet TCRdb's version contains in-frame clones alone and is incomplete. The sample carries 150,000 to 200,000 clones, almost 80% recorded once. Specimen: PBMCs. The receptors were gathered from a man aged 40-55 years in good health and CMV-seropositive. Each CDR3 is given with its conserved first and last residue. D genes are given only for firm matches. The size field is filled for only some rows; it gives once, few, many or a size class.

V gene,J gene,D gene,clone size,CDR3 DNA,CDR3 protein
TRBV5-1,TRBJ2-1,TRBD2,.,TGCGCCAGCAGCGTGGGACTAGCGGGAGACAATGAGCAGTTCTTC,CASSVGLAGDNEQFF
TRBV4-2,TRBJ1-2,TRBD1,.,TGTGCCAGCAGCCAAGGAACAGGGGCGGTGGGTGGCTACACCTTC,CASSQGTGAVGGYTF
TRBV5-1,TRBJ1-1,.,.,TGCGCCAGCAGCTTGCGGGCGACTAGGGACGGTGAAGCTTTCTTT,CASSLRATRDGEAFF
TRBV12-5,TRBJ2-3,TRBD2,.,TGTGCTAGTGGCGCAGACGGGACTAGCGGGACCACAGATACGCAGTATTTT,CASGADGTSGTTDTQYF
TRBV7-4,TRBJ2-7,.,.,TGTGCCAGCAGCCATTCCCCCAGGGTAGGTGAGCAGTACTTC,CASSHSPRVGEQYF
TRBV27,TRBJ2-1,.,.,TGTGCCAGCAGTTTCGGACTAGGGGGGTACTATGAGCAGTTCTTC,CASSFGLGGYYEQFF
TRBV27,TRBJ2-7,TRBD2,.,TGTGCCAGCAGTTTCGGGGGAGGGATTCCGGGCGAGCAGTACTTC,CASSFGGGIPGEQYF
TRBV9,TRBJ2-1,TRBD2,many,TGTGCCAGCAGTCACTCCGGGACTAGAGGGAACAATGAGCAGTTCTTC,CASSHSGTRGNNEQFF
TRBV10-2,TRBJ2-7,TRBD1,.,TGCGCCAGCAGGGACCGGGACAGGGTCTCCTACGAGCAGTACTTC,CASRDRDRVSYEQYF
TRBV11-3,TRBJ2-5,.,.,TGTGCCAGCAGCGATAAACAGGGCGTTCAAGAGACCCAGTACTTC,CASSDKQGVQETQYF
TRBV28,TRBJ2-1,.,few,TGTGCCAGCAGCGGGGGCTACAATGAGCAGTTCTTC,CASSGGYNEQFF
TRBV5-1,TRBJ2-5,TRBD1,.,TGCGCCAGCAGCCCGGGACAGGGCCGGTCGGAGACCCAGTACTTC,CASSPGQGRSETQYF
TRBV29-1,TRBJ2-7,.,.,TGCAGCGTTGCGAGTACCTACGAGCAGTACTTC,CSVASTYEQYF
TRBV2,TRBJ2-4,.,.,TGTGCCAGCAGCTCAAGGGGAGCCAAAAACATTCAGTACTTC,CASSSRGAKNIQYF
TRBV28,TRBJ2-5,TRBD2,few,TGTGCCAGCAGTATGGGACTAGCGGAGACCCAGTACTTC,CASSMGLAETQYF
TRBV27,TRBJ2-3,TRBD2,.,TGTGCCAGCAGCATGGGGCTAGCGGGAGCAGATACGCAGTATTTT,CASSMGLAGADTQYF
TRBV11-3,TRBJ2-1,TRBD2,.,TGTGCCAGCAGCGGGGGGACTAGCGGGGGACACAATGAGCAGTTCTTC,CASSGGTSGGHNEQFF
TRBV5-5,TRBJ1-1,TRBD1,.,TGTGCCAGCAGCTTGGCCTCACAGGGGGACACTGAAGCTTTCTTT,CASSLASQGDTEAFF
TRBV6-5,TRBJ2-1,TRBD1,few,TGTGCCAGCAGTTCCACGGACAGGGGGGAATTGTTCTTC,CASSSTDRGELFF
TRBV5-6,TRBJ2-1,TRBD2,.,TGTGCCAGCAGCCAACTAGCGGGAGGAGGAGGCTCCTACAATGGGCAGTTCTTC,CASSQLAGGGGSYNGQFF
TRBV19,TRBJ1-1,.,.,TGTGCCAGTAATGAACTTAGTCGAGGTCAGGGCACTGAAGCTTTCTTT,CASNELSRGQGTEAFF
TRBV18,TRBJ2-7,.,.,TGTGCCAGCTCACCACCTTTATCCTACGAGCAGTACTTC,CASSPPLSYEQYF
TRBV11-2,TRBJ2-2,.,once,TGTGCCAGCAGCTTAGGTTTCGCCGGGGAGCTGTTTTTT,CASSLGFAGELFF
TRBV28,TRBJ2-1,.,.,TGTGCCAGCAGTTTAATAGGGACACGCTCCTACAATGAGCAGTTCTTC,CASSLIGTRSYNEQFF
TRBV18,TRBJ2-5,TRBD2,.,TGTGCCAGCTCTCGCTGGACTAGCGGAATTCAAGAGACCCAGTACTTC,CASSRWTSGIQETQYF
TRBV5-1,TRBJ1-5,TRBD1,few,TGCGCCAGCAGCCAAGGACAGGGCCCCAATCAGCCCCAGCATTTT,CASSQGQGPNQPQHF
TRBV11-2,TRBJ2-1,.,.,TGTGCCAGCAGCGCGGGACAGATTAACTCCTACAATGAGCAGTTCTTC,CASSAGQINSYNEQFF
TRBV13,TRBJ1-2,.,once,TGTGCCACCGCGGAGGGGTCTAACTATGGCTACACCTTC,CATAEGSNYGYTF
TRBV5-6,TRBJ2-3,.,few,TGTGCCAGCAGCTTGGAGAGGTATTCCACAGATACGCAGTATTTT,CASSLERYSTDTQYF
TRBV6-5,TRBJ1-6,.,.,TGTGCCAGCAGCTCGGGGCAGGGAGGGTCACCCCTCCACTTT,CASSSGQGGSPLHF
TRBV28,TRBJ2-1,.,.,TGTGCCAGCAGTTCGGGACAAAACAATGAGCAGTTCTTC,CASSSGQNNEQFF
TRBV6-1,TRBJ2-7,.,.,TGTGCCACCCGCGGTAGTACCAGAGAGCAGTACTTC,CATRGSTREQYF
TRBV18,TRBJ2-3,TRBD1,.,TGTGCCAGCTCACCACAGGGGGCGTTGGATACGCAGTATTTT,CASSPQGALDTQYF
TRBV30,TRBJ2-5,.,.,TGTGCCTGGAGTCCCCAAGCCGGGACTCCCCTTCAAGAGACCCAGTACTTC,CAWSPQAGTPLQETQYF
TRBV2,TRBJ2-3,.,.,TGTGCCAGTAGCCGCCGGGCAGATACGCAGTATTTT,CASSRRADTQYF
TRBV5-6,TRBJ2-5,TRBD1,.,TGTGCCAGCAGCCAAGCAACAGGGGGGGAGACCCAGTACTTC,CASSQATGGETQYF
TRBV10-3,TRBJ1-2,.,.,TGTGCCATCAGTTATCAAGGACAGCCGAACTATGGCTACACCTTC,CAISYQGQPNYGYTF
TRBV30,TRBJ1-2,.,once,TGTGCCTGGAGTGGGGGAGGGGGCTACACCTTC,CAWSGGGGYTF
TRBV5-1,TRBJ2-3,TRBD2,.,TGCGCCAGCAGCTGGGGTAGTAGCGGGGTTACAGATACGCAGTATTTT,CASSWGSSGVTDTQYF
TRBV10-1,TRBJ2-7,.,.,TGCGCCAGCAGTGATTCGGGACTTTTCCCTTACGAGCAGTACTTC,CASSDSGLFPYEQYF
TRBV27,TRBJ2-2,TRBD1,.,TGTGCCAGCAGGGAGGGACAGGGCTACACCGGGGAGCTGTTTTTT,CASREGQGYTGELFF
TRBV9,TRBJ2-3,TRBD2,once,TGTGCCAGCAGCCTGACTAGCGGGAGCACAGATACGCAGTATTTT,CASSLTSGSTDTQYF
TRBV5-1,TRBJ2-5,TRBD2,.,TGCGCCAGCACGAAGGCGGGAGTGCTCCAAGAGACCCAGTACTTC,CASTKAGVLQETQYF
TRBV7-3,TRBJ2-1,.,.,TGTGCCAGCAGCTTAAGGGGGAGGAACTACAATGAGCAGTTCTTC,CASSLRGRNYNEQFF
TRBV5-1,TRBJ2-1,TRBD2,.,TGCGCCAGCAGCGCCCAAGCGGGAGGGCTCAATGAGCAGTTCTTC,CASSAQAGGLNEQFF
TRBV11-3,TRBJ2-3,.,.,TGTGCCAGCAGCGTAATACTTAGCGGTAGCACAGATACGCAGTATTTT,CASSVILSGSTDTQYF
TRBV5-1,TRBJ2-3,.,.,TGCGCCAGCAGCCCGTGGGGCGACCGCACAGATACGCAGTATTTT,CASSPWGDRTDTQYF
TRBV15,TRBJ2-3,.,.,TGTGCCACCAGCAGAGATTGGAGTACGCAGTATTTT,CATSRDWSTQYF
TRBV6-1,TRBJ2-5,TRBD1,few,TGTGCCAGCAGTTGGACGGGACAGCAAGAGACCCAGTACTTC,CASSWTGQQETQYF
TRBV7-9,TRBJ2-1,.,few,TGTGCCAGCAGCCGGGTCGGGGGGCGTGGATCCAATGAGCAGTTCTTC,CASSRVGGRGSNEQFF
TRBV10-1,TRBJ2-3,TRBD2,.,TGCGCCAGCAGTGATGGAGCGGGAGCTCGGTCAGATACGCAGTATTTT,CASSDGAGARSDTQYF
TRBV19,TRBJ2-1,TRBD1,.,TGTGCCAGCGCGCGGGACAGGGGTTCCAATGAGCAGTTCTTC,CASARDRGSNEQFF
TRBV7-7,TRBJ2-2,TRBD2,.,TGTGCCGGCTCCTCGGGACTACCTAACACCGGGGAGCTGTTTTTT,CAGSSGLPNTGELFF
TRBV19,TRBJ2-2,TRBD2,.,TGTGCCAGTAGTACCCCCGGACTAGCGATTGTCACCGGGGAGCTGTTTTTT,CASSTPGLAIVTGELFF
TRBV30,TRBJ2-7,TRBD2,.,TGTGCCTGGACTAGCGGCTACGAGCAGTACTTC,CAWTSGYEQYF
TRBV11-3,TRBJ2-7,.,.,TGTGCCAGCACCAAAGGTGGGCCCGAGCAGTACTTC,CASTKGGPEQYF